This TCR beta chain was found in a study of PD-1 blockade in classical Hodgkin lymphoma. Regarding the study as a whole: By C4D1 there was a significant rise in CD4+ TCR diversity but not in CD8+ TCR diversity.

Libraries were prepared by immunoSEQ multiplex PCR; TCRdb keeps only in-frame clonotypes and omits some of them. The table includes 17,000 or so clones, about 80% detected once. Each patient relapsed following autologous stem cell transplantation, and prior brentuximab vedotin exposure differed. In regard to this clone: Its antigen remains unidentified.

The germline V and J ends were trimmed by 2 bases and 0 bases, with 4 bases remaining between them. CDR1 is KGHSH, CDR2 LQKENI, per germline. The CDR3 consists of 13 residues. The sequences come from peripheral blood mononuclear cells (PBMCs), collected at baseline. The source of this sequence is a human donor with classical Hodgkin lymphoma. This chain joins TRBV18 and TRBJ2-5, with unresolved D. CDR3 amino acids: CASSPNYQETQYF. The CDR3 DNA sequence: TGTGCCAGCTCACCAAATTACCAAGAGACCCAGTACTTC.